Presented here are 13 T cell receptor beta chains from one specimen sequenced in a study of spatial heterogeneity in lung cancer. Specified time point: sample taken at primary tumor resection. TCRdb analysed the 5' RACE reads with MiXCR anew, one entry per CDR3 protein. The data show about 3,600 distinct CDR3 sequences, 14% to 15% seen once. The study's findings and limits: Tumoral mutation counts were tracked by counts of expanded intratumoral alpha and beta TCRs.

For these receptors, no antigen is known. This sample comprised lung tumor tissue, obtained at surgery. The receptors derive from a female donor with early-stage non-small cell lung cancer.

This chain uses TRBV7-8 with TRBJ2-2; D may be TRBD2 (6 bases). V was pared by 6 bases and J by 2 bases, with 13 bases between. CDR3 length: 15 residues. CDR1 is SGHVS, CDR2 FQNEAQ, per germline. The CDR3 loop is CASRPPGLNTGELFF. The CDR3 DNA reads TGTGCCAGCAGACCACCGGGACTCAACACCGGGGAGCTGTTTTTT.

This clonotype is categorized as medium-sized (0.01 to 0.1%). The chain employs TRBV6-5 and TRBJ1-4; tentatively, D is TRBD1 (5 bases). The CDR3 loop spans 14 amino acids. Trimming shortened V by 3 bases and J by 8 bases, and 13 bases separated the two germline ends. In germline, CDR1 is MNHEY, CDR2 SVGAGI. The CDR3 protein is CASSYVGVGEKLFF. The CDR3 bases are TGTGCCAGCAGTTATGTGGGGGTAGGAGAAAAACTGTTTTTT.

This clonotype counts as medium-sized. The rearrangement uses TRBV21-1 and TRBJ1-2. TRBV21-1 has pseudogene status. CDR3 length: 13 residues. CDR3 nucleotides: TGTGCCAGCCCGAAGCGGGGTACGTCTGGCTACACCTTC. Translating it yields CASPKRGTSGYTF.

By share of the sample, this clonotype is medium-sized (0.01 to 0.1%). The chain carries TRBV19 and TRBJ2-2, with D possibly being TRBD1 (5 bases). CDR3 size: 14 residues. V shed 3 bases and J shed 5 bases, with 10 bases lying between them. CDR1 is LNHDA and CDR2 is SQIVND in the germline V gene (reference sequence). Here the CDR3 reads CASSILTATGELFF. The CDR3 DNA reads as TGTGCCAGTAGTATCCTGACAGCAACCGGGGAGCTGTTTTTT.

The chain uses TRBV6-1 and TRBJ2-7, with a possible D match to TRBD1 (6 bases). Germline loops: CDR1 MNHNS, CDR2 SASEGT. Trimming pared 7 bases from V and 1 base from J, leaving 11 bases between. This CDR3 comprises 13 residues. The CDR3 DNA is TGTGCCAGCACCCGGGACATATCCTACGAGCAGTACTTC. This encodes CASTRDISYEQYF.

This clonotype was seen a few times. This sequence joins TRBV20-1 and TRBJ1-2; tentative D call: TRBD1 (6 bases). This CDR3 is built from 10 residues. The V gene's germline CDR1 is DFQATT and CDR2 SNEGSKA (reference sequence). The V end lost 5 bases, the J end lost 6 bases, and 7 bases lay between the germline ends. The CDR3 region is CSAYRDGYTF. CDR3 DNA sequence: TGCAGTGCTTACAGGGATGGCTACACCTTC.

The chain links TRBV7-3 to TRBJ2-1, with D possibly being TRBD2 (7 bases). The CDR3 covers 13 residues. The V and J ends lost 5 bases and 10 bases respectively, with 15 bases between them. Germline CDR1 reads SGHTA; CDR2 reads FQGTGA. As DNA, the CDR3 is TGTGCCAGCAGCCCCGGGGGGCCACGGGAGCAGTTCTTC. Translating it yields CASSPGGPREQFF.

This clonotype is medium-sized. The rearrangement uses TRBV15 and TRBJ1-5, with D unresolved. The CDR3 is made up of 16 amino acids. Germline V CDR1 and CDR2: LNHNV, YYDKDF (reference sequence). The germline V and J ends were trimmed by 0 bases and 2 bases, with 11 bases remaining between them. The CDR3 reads CATSREAGYGNQPQHF. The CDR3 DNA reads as TGTGCCACCAGCAGAGAGGCAGGTTACGGCAATCAGCCCCAGCATTTT.

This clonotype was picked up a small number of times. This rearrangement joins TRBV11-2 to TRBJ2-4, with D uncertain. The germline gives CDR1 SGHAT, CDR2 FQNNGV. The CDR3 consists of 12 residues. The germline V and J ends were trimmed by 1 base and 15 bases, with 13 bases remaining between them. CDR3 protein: CASSLGRQGLYF. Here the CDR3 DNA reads TGTGCCAGCAGCTTAGGCAGGCAAGGGTTGTACTTC.

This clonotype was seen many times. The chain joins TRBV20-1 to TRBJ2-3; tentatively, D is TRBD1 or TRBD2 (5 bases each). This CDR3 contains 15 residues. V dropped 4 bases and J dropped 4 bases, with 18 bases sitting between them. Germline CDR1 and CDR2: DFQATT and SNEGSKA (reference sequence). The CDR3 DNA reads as TGCAGTGCTACCGGGGATACACGGGGCCCAGATACGCAGTATTTT. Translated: CSATGDTRGPDTQYF.

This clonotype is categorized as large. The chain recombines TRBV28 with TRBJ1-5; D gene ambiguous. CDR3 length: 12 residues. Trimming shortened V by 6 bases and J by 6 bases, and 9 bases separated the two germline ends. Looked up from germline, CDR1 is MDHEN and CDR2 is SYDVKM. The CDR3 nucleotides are TGTGCCAGCAGACTAAAATCTCAGCCCCAGCATTTT. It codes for CASRLKSQPQHF.

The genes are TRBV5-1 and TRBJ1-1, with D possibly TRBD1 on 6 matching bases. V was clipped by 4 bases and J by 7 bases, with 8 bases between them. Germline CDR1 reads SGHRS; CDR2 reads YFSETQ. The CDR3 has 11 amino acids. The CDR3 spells CASSKTGEAFF. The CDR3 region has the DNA TGCGCCAGCAGCAAGACAGGTGAAGCTTTCTTT.

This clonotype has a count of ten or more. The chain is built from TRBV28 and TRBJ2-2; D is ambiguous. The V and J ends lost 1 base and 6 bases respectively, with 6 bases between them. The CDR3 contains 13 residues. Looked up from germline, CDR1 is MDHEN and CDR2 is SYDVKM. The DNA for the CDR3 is TGTGCCAGCAGTTTATACCAGGCCGGGGAGCTGTTTTTT. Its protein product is CASSLYQAGELFF. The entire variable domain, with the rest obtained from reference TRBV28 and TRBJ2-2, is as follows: DVKVTQSSRYLVKRTGEKVFLECVQDMDHENMFWYRQDPGLGLRLIYFSYDVKMKEKGDIPEGYSVSREKKERFSLILESASTNQTSMYLCASSLYQAGELFFGEGSRLTVL.